This TCR beta chain was found in a study of CD8 T cells in ankylosing spondylitis. This clonotype showed up just a few times. Its antigen is unidentified. Study findings and constraints: Typical of ankylosing spondylitis blood, it appeared, was a TCR beta motif of eight highly homologous variants. Clones tied to disease were said to be significantly enriched in matched ankylosing spondylitis synovial fluid.

TCR beta libraries were made by quantitative 5'-RACE with molecular barcodes. One entry per CDR3 protein results from TCRdb running MiXCR on the 5' RACE reads. The sample records some 270,000 distinct CDR3 sequences, roughly a third being singletons. The sequencing sample was made of blood, either unsorted or a sorted T cell fraction (not recorded which). The TCR sequence derives from a male donor with ankylosing spondylitis or in good health (not recorded which).

Written as DNA, the CDR3 is TGCAGTGCTAGGCCGGCAGGGGCAGGCGAGACCCAGTACTTC. Translation: CSARPAGAGETQYF. This rearrangement joins TRBV20-1 to TRBJ2-5, with D tentatively TRBD1 (6 bases). The germline V and J ends were trimmed by 3 bases and 5 bases, with 16 bases remaining between them. Germline V CDR1 and CDR2: DFQATT, SNEGSKA (reference sequence). The CDR3 is 14 residues long.